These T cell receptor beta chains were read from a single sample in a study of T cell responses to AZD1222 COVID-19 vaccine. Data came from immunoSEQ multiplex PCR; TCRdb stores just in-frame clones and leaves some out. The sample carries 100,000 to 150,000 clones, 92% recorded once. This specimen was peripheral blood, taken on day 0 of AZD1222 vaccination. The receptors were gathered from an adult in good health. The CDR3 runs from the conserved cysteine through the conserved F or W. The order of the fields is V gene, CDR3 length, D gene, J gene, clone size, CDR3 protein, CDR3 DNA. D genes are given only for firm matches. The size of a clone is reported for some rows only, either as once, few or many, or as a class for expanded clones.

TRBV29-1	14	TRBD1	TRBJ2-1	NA	CSVEERQGIHEQFF	TGCAGCGTTGAAGAGAGACAGGGAATCCATGAGCAGTTCTTC
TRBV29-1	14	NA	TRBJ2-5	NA	CSVGLRTDAGTQYF	TGCAGCGTGGGGTTAAGGACGGATGCGGGGACCCAGTACTTC
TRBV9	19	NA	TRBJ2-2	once	CASSPTPSLAGTNTGELFF	TGTGCCAGCAGCCCGACCCCCTCCTTGGCGGGGACGAACACCGGGGAGCTGTTTTTT
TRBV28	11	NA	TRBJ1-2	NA	CASRQQDGYTF	TGTGCCAGCAGGCAACAGGATGGCTACACCTTC
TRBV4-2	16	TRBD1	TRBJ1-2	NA	CASSQDPQGAVGGYTF	TGTGCCAGCAGCCAAGATCCCCAGGGGGCTGTTGGTGGCTACACCTTC
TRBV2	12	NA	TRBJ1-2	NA	CARQGSNYGYTF	TGTGCCAGACAGGGTTCTAACTATGGCTACACCTTC
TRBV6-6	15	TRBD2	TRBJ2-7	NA	CASRVMTSRSYEQYF	TGTGCCAGCAGGGTTATGACTAGCCGTTCATACGAGCAGTACTTC
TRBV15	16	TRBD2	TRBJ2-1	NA	CATSSLAGAYLNEQFF	TGTGCCACCAGCAGTTTGGCGGGAGCGTATTTGAATGAGCAGTTCTTC
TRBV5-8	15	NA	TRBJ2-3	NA	CASSLEGLYLDTQYF	TGTGCCAGCAGCTTGGAGGGGTTGTACTTGGATACGCAGTATTTT
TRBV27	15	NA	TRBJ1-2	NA	CASRKGSPLDYGYTF	TGTGCCAGCAGAAAGGGGTCTCCCCTGGACTATGGCTACACCTTC
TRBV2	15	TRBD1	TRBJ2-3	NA	CASSDRTGITDTQYF	TGTGCCAGCAGTGATCGGACAGGGATTACAGATACGCAGTATTTT
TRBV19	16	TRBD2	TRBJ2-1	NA	CASSIKGSSGRYEQFF	TGTGCCAGTAGTATCAAAGGGTCTAGCGGGAGATATGAGCAGTTCTTC
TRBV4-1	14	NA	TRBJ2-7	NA	CASSQADRLWEQYF	TGCGCCAGCAGCCAAGCCGACCGTCTCTGGGAGCAGTACTTC
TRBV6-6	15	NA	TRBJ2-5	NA	CASRGVGTGEETQYF	TGTGCCAGCAGGGGTGTTGGGACGGGAGAGGAGACCCAGTACTTC
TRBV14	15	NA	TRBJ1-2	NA	CASSPQTGVNYGYTF	TGTGCCAGCAGCCCCCAAACGGGGGTTAACTATGGCTACACCTTC
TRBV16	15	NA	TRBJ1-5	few	CASSQEGQINQPQHF	TGTGCCAGCAGCCAAGAGGGCCAGATAAATCAGCCCCAGCATTTT
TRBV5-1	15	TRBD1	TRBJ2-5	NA	CASSLGQGRPETQYF	TGCGCCAGCAGCTTAGGACAGGGGCGTCCGGAGACCCAGTACTTC
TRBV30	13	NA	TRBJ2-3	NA	CAWSVLPSDTQYF	TGTGCCTGGAGTGTACTTCCCTCAGATACGCAGTATTTT
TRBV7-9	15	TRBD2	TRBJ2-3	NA	CASSYPGGSADTQYF	TGTGCCAGCAGTTACCCGGGAGGGAGCGCAGATACGCAGTATTTT
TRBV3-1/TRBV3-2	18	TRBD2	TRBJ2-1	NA	CASSPGLAGGTSHNEQFF	TGTGCCAGCAGCCCGGGACTAGCGGGAGGGACCTCCCACAATGAGCAGTTCTTC
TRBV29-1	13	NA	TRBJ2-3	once	CSVVGRSTDTQYF	TGCAGCGTTGTAGGACGGTCCACAGATACGCAGTATTTT
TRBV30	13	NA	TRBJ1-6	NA	CAWSASRLGRLHF	TGTGCCTGGAGTGCCTCACGGTTAGGACGCCTCCACTTT
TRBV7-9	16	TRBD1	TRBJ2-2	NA	CASIGFGTGETGELFF	TGTGCCAGCATAGGGTTCGGGACAGGGGAAACCGGGGAGCTGTTTTTT
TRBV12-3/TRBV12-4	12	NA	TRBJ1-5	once	CASSLGVGPQHF	TGTGCCAGCAGTCTGGGGGTGGGTCCCCAGCATTTT
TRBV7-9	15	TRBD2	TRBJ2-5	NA	CASSLGTSGEETQYF	TGTGCCAGCAGCTTAGGGACTAGCGGCGAAGAGACCCAGTACTTC
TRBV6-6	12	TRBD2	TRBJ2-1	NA	CASRRGNNEQFF	TGTGCCAGCAGGCGGGGGAACAATGAGCAGTTCTTC
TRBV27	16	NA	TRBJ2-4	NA	CASSLGYSVAKNIQYF	TGTGCCAGCAGTTTGGGCTACTCGGTAGCCAAAAACATTCAGTACTTC
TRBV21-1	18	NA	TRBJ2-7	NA	CASSKVGNSGPCSYEQYF	TGTGCCAGCAGCAAAGTAGGTAACAGCGGGCCGTGCTCCTACGAGCAGTACTTC
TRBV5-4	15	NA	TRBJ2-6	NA	CASIFGGSGANVLTF	TGTGCCAGCATCTTTGGGGGCTCTGGGGCCAACGTCCTGACTTTC
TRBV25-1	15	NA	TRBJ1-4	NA	CASSEYRATNEKLFF	TGTGCCAGCAGTGAATACAGGGCAACTAATGAAAAACTGTTTTTT
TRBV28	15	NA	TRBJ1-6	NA	CASSLSGGRRSPLHF	TGTGCCAGCAGTTTAAGCGGGGGCCGACGGTCACCCCTCCACTTT
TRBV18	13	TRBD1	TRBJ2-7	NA	CASSPPGQDEQYF	TGTGCCAGCTCACCTCCGGGACAGGACGAGCAGTACTTC
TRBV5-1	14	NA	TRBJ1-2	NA	CASSLGTSNYGYTF	TGCGCCAGCAGCTTGGGGACGTCTAACTATGGCTACACCTTC
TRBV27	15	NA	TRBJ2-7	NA	CASSFETGETYEQYF	TGTGCCAGCAGTTTCGAAACGGGAGAAACCTACGAGCAGTACTTC
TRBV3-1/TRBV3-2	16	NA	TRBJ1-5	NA	CASSQASGHNNQPQHF	TGTGCCAGCAGCCAAGCCTCGGGACACAACAATCAGCCCCAGCATTTT